The present T cell receptor beta chain was sequenced within a study of cytomegalovirus exposure and HLA in healthy donors. Across the whole study: Membership in the Caucasian-associated ancestry cluster was found for 75% to 90% of approximately 380 genotyped donors.

Whole-study results and caveats: Previous analysis showed most TCR beta V segments were productive about 87% or about 30% of the time. Highly shared sequence variants in one cluster were likely a sequencing artifact.

The CDR3 runs to 15 residues. Trimming removed 0 bases from V and 0 bases from J, with 8 bases in between. CDR1 and CDR2 from the germline V gene are LGHNA and YSLEER. On this clone itself: Antigen: not known.

This PCR relied on a set of 60 Vbeta primers and 13 Jbeta primers. Measured with immunoSEQ multiplex PCR; TCRdb has only the in-frame clones, and not every one. This sample carries fewer than 200,000 clones, about 76% of them seen once, and the ten largest clones take about 2.6%. V is TRBV4-3 and J is TRBJ1-1; D is uncertain. Specimen: PBMCs. The source of this sequence is a woman aged 40 to 50 in good health and CMV-seropositive. The CDR3 bases are TGCGCCAGCAGCCAAGACAGGTTTATGAACACTGAAGCTTTCTTT. It encodes CASSQDRFMNTEAFF.